The 18 T cell receptor beta chains listed next were all sequenced from one sample in a study of metastatic and nonmetastatic thyroid tumors. Via MiXCR, TCRdb re-called the PCR reads. Of about 31,000 clones in the sample, approximately 19% were seen once. The entire patient cohort was treatment-naive prior to thyroid surgery. Specimen: blood. The receptors stem from a female donor with papillary thyroid cancer or a benign thyroid nodule (not recorded which). Some clones in this sample may be carry-over from other donors' samples.

For this clone: A much larger clone sits a single nucleotide away, making a read error possible. The genes are TRBV10-3 and TRBJ1-2; D is undetermined. The CDR3 length is 14 residues. CDR1 and CDR2 from the germline V gene are ENHRY and SYGVKD. This CDR3 reads CAISDSRSYYAYTF. For the CDR3, the DNA is TGTGCCATCAGTGACTCCCGAAGCTACTATGCCTACACCTTC.

This chain uses TRBV20-1 with TRBJ2-7; 10 bases are shared with TRBD2. Unmatched junction bases numbered 3, after V lost 1 base and J lost 0 bases. Germline assignment: CDR1 DFQATT and CDR2 SNEGSKA (reference sequence). The CDR3 length is 15 residues. CDR3 nucleotide sequence: TGCAGTGCTAGAGTAGCGGGAGGACACTCCTACGAGCAGTACTTC. This codes for CSARVAGGHSYEQYF.

V usage is TRBV6-2 or TRBV6-3 and J usage is TRBJ1-4, with 9 bases aligning to TRBD1. In germline, CDR1 is MNHEY, CDR2 SVGEGT. This CDR3 comprises 17 residues. V lost 2 bases to trimming and J lost 6 bases; unmatched junction nucleotides: 10. CDR3 coding DNA: TGTGCCAGCAGTTACGGGATACCGGGACAGGGAGATGAAAAACTGTTTTTT. Encoded protein: CASSYGIPGQGDEKLFF.

This chain joins TRBV15 and TRBJ1-2; possibly TRBD1 for D (5 bases). The V end was cut by 0 bases, the J end by 4 bases, with 9 bases between. The V gene's germline CDR1 is LNHNV and CDR2 YYDKDF (reference sequence). This CDR3 has 14 residues. The CDR3 spells CATSREVDSYGYTF. The CDR3, as DNA: TGTGCCACCAGCAGAGAAGTAGACAGCTATGGCTACACCTTC. The whole variable domain, filled in from reference TRBV15 and TRBJ1-2, reads DAMVIQNPRYQVTQFGKPVTLSCSQTLNHNVMYWYQQKSSQAPKLLFHYYDKDFNNEADTPDNFQSRRPNTSFCFLDIRSPGLGDTAMYLCATSREVDSYGYTFGSGTRLTVV.

This clone was seen many times. The chain employs TRBV9 and TRBJ2-7, with 8 positions matching TRBD1. Germline V gene lookup returns CDR1 SGDLS and CDR2 YYNGEE. This CDR3 spans 14 amino acids. V dropped 7 bases and J dropped 5; count of bases not matched to a gene: 11. DNA of the CDR3: TGTGCCAGCTCGTTCGACAGGGGAGGAAACGAGCAGTACTTC. Amino acid sequence: CASSFDRGGNEQYF.

This clone was detected many times. This chain joins TRBV5-1 and TRBJ2-7, with a possible D match to TRBD1 (6 bases). The CDR3 length is 14 residues. Germline lookup yields CDR1 SGHRS and CDR2 YFSETQ. V was shortened by 4 bases and J by 7 bases, with 18 bases between the two germline ends. This CDR3 is CASSPGQPSWEQYF. In nucleotides, the CDR3 is TGCGCCAGCAGCCCGGGACAACCCTCTTGGGAGCAGTACTTC.

The gene calls are TRBV6-1 and TRBJ1-5; D gene ambiguous. V was trimmed by 4 bases and J by 6 bases, leaving 10 bases between them. The CDR3 extends over 13 amino acids. Germline loops: CDR1 MNHNS, CDR2 SASEGT. CDR3 DNA: TGTGCCAGCAGTGCCCAGGATAGTCAGCCCCAGCATTTT. Residues: CASSAQDSQPQHF.

This clone was seen ten or more times. The chain couples TRBV9 to TRBJ1-3; D is unresolved. The CDR3 contains 14 residues. Germline lookup yields CDR1 SGDLS and CDR2 YYNGEE. Trimming left V 0 bases short and J 0 bases short, with 4 bases between. The CDR3 DNA reads as TGTGCCAGCAGCGTAGCAAACTCTGGAAACACCATATATTTT. Encoded protein: CASSVANSGNTIYF. Complete variable domain (other parts from reference TRBV9 and TRBJ1-3): DSGVTQTPKHLITATGQRVTLRCSPRSGDLSVYWYQQSLDQGLQFLIQYYNGEERAKGNILERFSAQQFPDLHSELNLSSLELGDSALYFCASSVANSGNTIYFGEGSWLTVV.

This clone is medium-sized in the sample. V gene TRBV6-5 combines with J gene TRBJ2-1; 8 nucleotides agree with TRBD1. CDR1 is MNHEY, CDR2 SVGAGI, per germline. V shed 2 bases, J shed 8 bases, and the junction held 14 bases outside the gene matches. The CDR3 runs 17 residues. CDR3 in DNA: TGTGCCAGCAGTTACCCCCGTCGGACAGGGACGATCGATGAGCAGTTCTTC. Protein: CASSYPRRTGTIDEQFF.

This clone was seen ten or more times. The chain carries TRBV10-1 and TRBJ1-1; D perhaps matches TRBD1 (6 bases). CDR1 WNHNN and CDR2 SYGVQD come from the germline V gene (reference sequence). Trimming removed 4 bases at V and 10 bases at J, with 19 bases between. The CDR3 extends over 14 amino acids. CDR3: CASSAGDGGRRAFF. CDR3 coding DNA: TGCGCCAGCAGTGCTGGTGACGGGGGGCGCAGAGCTTTCTTT.

This chain links TRBV9 with TRBJ2-7, with D perhaps matching TRBD2 (6 bases). This CDR3 contains 14 residues. Germline V CDR1 and CDR2: SGDLS, YYNGEE. V was cut by 2 bases and J by 0 bases, with 9 bases left in between. The CDR3 region is CASSVDGSSYEQYF. For the CDR3, the DNA is TGTGCCAGCAGCGTCGACGGGAGCTCCTACGAGCAGTACTTC.

The J gene is TRBJ2-3, the V gene TRBV3-1; D is possibly TRBD1 (5 bases). CDR3 size: 10 residues. The germline V gene has CDR1 LGHDT and CDR2 YNNKEL (reference sequence). The V end lost 8 bases, the J end lost 6 bases, and 6 bases lay between the germline ends. The CDR3 here is CASGADTQYF. The CDR3 DNA reads as TGTGCCAGCGGGGCGGATACGCAGTATTTT.

This clone was recorded many times. This chain links TRBV11-2 with TRBJ2-1, with 10 bases lining up with TRBD2. The CDR3 is 14 residues long. Germline CDR1 and CDR2: SGHAT and FQNNGV. V dropped 6 bases and J dropped 8; count of bases not matched to a gene: 7. The CDR3 loop reads CASRPSGGRYEQFF. The CDR3, as DNA: TGTGCCAGCAGACCTAGCGGGGGTAGGTATGAGCAGTTCTTC.

The sample holds many counts of this clone. J is TRBJ2-5 and V is TRBV5-6; tentative D call: TRBD2 (6 bases). The germline V gene has CDR1 SGHDT and CDR2 YYEEEE. The V end was cut by 4 bases, the J end by 4 bases, with 14 bases between. This CDR3 region has 14 residues. The CDR3 protein is CASSRGAVGETQYF. The CDR3 DNA reads TGTGCCAGCAGCCGCGGGGCAGTGGGAGAGACCCAGTACTTC.

This chain connects TRBV6-1 to TRBJ1-1; D is unresolved. From germline, CDR1 is MNHNS and CDR2 SASEGT. V was cut by 10 bases and J by 1 base, with 7 bases left in between. CDR3 size: 11 residues. Here the CDR3 reads CATRRNTEAFF. The DNA for the CDR3 is TGTGCCACCCGCCGGAACACTGAAGCTTTCTTT.

This clone occurred many times. The chain has TRBV7-2 and TRBJ2-7; 8 nucleotides align to TRBD2. Germline CDR1 reads SGHTA; CDR2 reads FQGNSA. The CDR3 runs to 16 residues. The trim removed 5 bases at V and 2 bases at J, leaving 11 bases unmatched. CDR3 bases: TGTGCCAGCAGCCAACCAATAGGCGGGGGGACCTACGAGCAGTACTTC. Amino acids: CASSQPIGGGTYEQYF.

By share of the sample, this clone is medium-sized. The chain combines TRBV6-5 with TRBJ2-7; no clear D gene. This CDR3 region has 16 residues. V was shortened by 0 bases and J by 2 bases, with 14 bases between the two germline ends. Germline loops: CDR1 MNHEY, CDR2 SVGAGI. CDR3 sequence (DNA): TGTGCCAGCAGTTACTCGACCCCGCAGAACGCCTACGAGCAGTACTTC. Amino acids: CASSYSTPQNAYEQYF.

This clone has ten or more counts. V usage is TRBV7-2 and J usage is TRBJ2-7; D remains ambiguous. With 0 bases removed from V and 5 bases from J, the gap between germline ends came to 8 bases. Germline V gives CDR1 SGHTA, CDR2 FQGNSA. The CDR3 totals 13 residues. The CDR3 coding sequence is TGTGCCAGCAGCTTAGCAGCGACTGACGAGCAGTACTTC. This sequence encodes CASSLAATDEQYF.